This TCR beta chain was documented in a study of preoperative IRX-2 immunotherapy in early breast cancer. CDR3 length equals 12 residues. CDR1 MNHNY and CDR2 SVGAGI come from the germline V gene (reference sequence). Trimming removed 5 bases from V and 3 bases from J, with 7 bases in between. TCRdb keeps only in-frame clones here, not all; method: immunoSEQ multiplex PCR. In the table there are over 55,000 clones, around 94% of which are singletons. In its sample, this clone was seen a few times. Indicated treatment: preoperative locoregional IRX-2 cytokine immunotherapy. Patients received preoperative, locoregional IRX-2 cytokine immunotherapy in a phase Ib study.

V is TRBV6-6 and J is TRBJ1-2; D perhaps matches TRBD1 (5 bases). This TCR derives from a human donor with breast cancer. The sample was collected from a patient treated with IRX-2 immunotherapy. The chain's CDR3 is CASSGTYYGYTF. In DNA, the CDR3 is TGTGCCAGCAGTGGGACCTACTATGGCTACACCTTC.